The 24 T cell receptor beta chains below all came from one sample that was sequenced in a study of molecular identifiers for immune sequencing clone quantification (dated by TCRdb to the late 2010s). The method behind the library was PCR. Sequenced using an Illumina HiSeq 4000. TCRdb itself trimmed the public reads at Q25 with fastp, ran MiXCR and retained productive beta chains. Each entry merges the rows of one CDR3 protein and shows their most common DNA and genes. This sample has about 640,000 distinct CDR3 sequences in its table, and about 20% of those were observed once. The leading ten clones occupy about 0.9% of the sample. The specimen was naive CD8+ T cells from blood, with Jurkat cell RNA spiked in. The cell subset or site label, read with the paper, signifies: FACS-sorted CD8+CD4-CCR7+CD45RA+ naive T cells. These receptors were obtained from a human donor in good health. Some libraries in this study had Jurkat cell RNA spiked in.

This clonotype was seen a few times. This sequence joins TRBV20-1 and TRBJ1-1; unclear D gene. Germline V gives CDR1 DFQATT, CDR2 SNEGSKA (reference sequence). CDR3 length equals 13 residues. Trimming removed 6 bases at V and 4 bases at J, with 15 bases between. The CDR3 loop reads CSAPPLGGTEAFF. CDR3 coding DNA: TGCAGTGCCCCCCCGCTAGGTGGCACTGAAGCTTTCTTT.

This clonotype was seen just once. Germline is not matched at one junction end, which may reflect a read error. The rearrangement joins TRBV4-3 to TRBJ1-6, with 9 bases that match TRBD1. The CDR3 has 21 residues. Germline CDR1 is LGHNA and CDR2 is YSLEER. The CDR3 region is CASSQKLSGTGFSAYNSSLHF. CDR3 bases: TGCGCCAGCAGCCAAAAATTATCCGGGACAGGGTTTTCGGCCTATAATTCATCCCTCCACTTT.

Many counts were recorded for this clonotype. The rearrangement uses TRBV18 and TRBJ1-3; possibly TRBD1 for D (5 bases). The CDR3 has 16 residues. Germline V gene sequence: CDR1 KGHSH, CDR2 LQKENI. V gave up 3 bases and J gave up 0 bases, with 12 bases separating them. The DNA of the CDR3 is TGTGCCAGCTCACCCGGGACGGCATCCTCTGGAAACACCATATATTTT. Encoded protein: CASSPGTASSGNTIYF. The full variable domain, in which reference TRBV18 and TRBJ1-3 provide the parts outside the CDR3, is NAGVMQNPRHLVRRRGQEARLRCSPMKGHSHVYWYRQLPEEGLKFMVYLQKENIIDESGMPKERFSAEFPKEGPSILRIQQVVRGDSAAYFCASSPGTASSGNTIYFGEGSWLTVV.

A remark on this clonotype: This clone may be a read error of a much larger clone one base away. The chain is built from TRBV7-9 and TRBJ2-7; 11 bases fit TRBD2. Germline assignment: CDR1 SEHNR and CDR2 FQNEAQ (reference sequence). The CDR3 extends over 16 amino acids. As DNA, the CDR3 is TGTGCCAGCAGCTTAGGGGTAGCGGGGGGGCCCGACGAGCGGTACTTC. Its protein product is CASSLGVAGGPDERYF.

This clonotype was picked up a small number of times. A read error may explain this, as a much larger clone is one base away. The chain joins TRBV7-2 to TRBJ2-4; D unresolved. The germline V and J ends were trimmed by 8 bases and 0 bases, with 11 bases remaining between them. Germline loops: CDR1 SGHTA, CDR2 FQGNSA. CDR3 length equals 14 residues. CDR3 sequence (DNA): TGTGCCAGCGGTTCTTCTGTAGCCAAAAACATTCAGTACTTC. Protein: CASGSSVAKNIQYF.

In the case of this clonotype: This may stem from a read error, because a much larger clone lies one nucleotide away. V gene TRBV29-1 combines with J gene TRBJ2-5, with D hard to call. CDR1 and CDR2 (germline): SQVTM, ANQGSEA. The CDR3 is 15 amino acids. V lost 7 bases and J 5 bases, leaving 23 bases between the germline ends. The CDR3: CSADGYRGHGETQYF. In DNA form, the CDR3 reads TGCAGCGCTGATGGCTACCGAGGTCACGGGGAGACCCAGTACTTC.

Concerning this clonotype itself: A much bigger clone sits one base away, suggesting this may be a read error. CDR3 nucleotide sequence: TGCGCCAGCAGCCAAGACCGGAGCGGCCCCTGCGAGCAGTACTTC. Its translation: CASSQDRSGPCEQYF. The chain has TRBV4-3 and TRBJ2-7, with D possibly matching TRBD2 (5 bases). V dropped 0 bases and J dropped 6 bases, with 15 bases sitting between them. Per the germline V gene, CDR1 is LGHNA and CDR2 is YSLEER. This CDR3 comprises 15 residues.

The chain joins TRBV15 to TRBJ1-6, with D possibly TRBD1 on 5 matching bases. Per germline, CDR1 LNHNV and CDR2 YYDKDF (reference sequence). The CDR3 is 17 residues long. V was trimmed by 2 bases and J by 7 bases, leaving 18 bases between them. CDR3 region: CATSRIPWGRENSPLHF. CDR3 DNA sequence: TGTGCCACCAGCAGAATACCTTGGGGACGGGAAAATTCACCCCTCCACTTT.

In the case of this clonotype: This could be a read error, since a much larger clone is one nucleotide away. The chain joins TRBV29-1 to TRBJ1-2, with 8 nucleotides matching TRBD1. CDR1 is SQVTM, CDR2 ANQGSEA, per germline. The J segment lost 7 bases and the V segment lost 1 base, leaving 14 bases of the junction unmatched. The CDR3 spans 16 residues. In DNA, the CDR3 is TGCAGCGTTGAAGCGGGGCCAGGGGGCGAGGGCTGTGGCTACACCTTC. This codes for CSVEAGPGGEGCGYTF.

The chain combines TRBV25-1 with TRBJ1-6; a weak D match, TRBD1 (5 bases). The CDR3 is made up of 12 amino acids. V lost 5 bases and J 19 bases, leaving 18 bases between the germline ends. Germline V lookup: CDR1 MGHDK, CDR2 SYGVNS. CDR3 sequence (DNA): TGTGCCAGCAGTCAGGACACTTTTACGTGGCACTTT. The encoded protein is CASSQDTFTWHF.

This clonotype came up many times. CDR3 bases: TGTGCCTGGAGCCCGGGGGTTGACTATGGCTACACCTTC. Amino acids: CAWSPGVDYGYTF. The chain uses TRBV30 and TRBJ1-2; D is perhaps TRBD1 (5 bases). With 3 bases removed from V and 3 bases from J, the gap between germline ends came to 11 bases. CDR1 is GTSNPN, CDR2 SVGIG, per germline (reference sequence). CDR3 length: 13 residues.

This clonotype has ten or more counts. The chain links TRBV9 to TRBJ2-1; TRBD1 aligns across 8 bases. Unmatched junction bases numbered 4, after V lost 3 bases and J lost 8 bases. The CDR3 is made up of 13 amino acids. CDR1 is SGDLS, CDR2 YYNGEE, per germline. CDR3 amino acids: CASSAQGVDEQFF. The CDR3 nucleotides read TGTGCCAGCAGCGCACAGGGGGTTGATGAGCAGTTCTTC.

This clonotype has at least ten counts. The gene calls are TRBV7-9 and TRBJ2-7; TRBD1 agrees at 10 bases. From germline, CDR1 is SEHNR and CDR2 FQNEAQ (reference sequence). The CDR3 contains 15 residues. The V segment lost 5 bases and the J segment 3 bases; nucleotides outside the gene matches: 7. The CDR3 sequence: CASSPTGQGVYEQYF. The CDR3 DNA sequence: TGTGCCAGCAGCCCAACCGGACAGGGGGTCTACGAGCAGTACTTC.

At least ten counts were recorded for this clonotype. The chain combines TRBV28 with TRBJ2-1, with TRBD1 matching 8 bases. V lost 6 bases, J lost 4 bases, and 8 bases stayed unmatched. The CDR3 is 15 residues long. CDR1 and CDR2 (germline): MDHEN, SYDVKM. CDR3 sequence reads: CASSLGQGLYNEQFF. Written as DNA, the CDR3 is TGTGCCAGCAGCCTCGGACAGGGCCTTTACAATGAGCAGTTCTTC.

Turning to this clonotype: The junction shows a germline mismatch at one end, possibly a read error. V and J are TRBV24-1 and TRBJ2-5; 14 bases line up with TRBD2. CDR1 is KGHDR, CDR2 SFDVKD, per germline. This CDR3 is 18 amino acids long. Here the CDR3 DNA reads TGTGCCGCCAGTGACGCCGGGACTAGCGGGAGTATAGGAGAGACCCAGTACTTC. It specifies CAASDAGTSGSIGETQYF.

Turning to this clonotype: With a much larger clone just one base away, this may be a read error. V usage is TRBV9 and J usage is TRBJ2-3; no clear D gene. Germline V CDR1 and CDR2: SGDLS, YYNGEE. CDR3 length: 17 amino acids. CDR3 protein: CASSVSDFVLRTDAQYF. The CDR3 coding sequence is TGTGCCAGCAGCGTGTCCGATTTCGTCCTGCGCACAGATGCGCAGTATTTT.

This chain connects TRBV3-1 to TRBJ2-7, with 7 positions matching TRBD2. The germline gives CDR1 LGHDT, CDR2 YNNKEL (reference sequence). J gave up 2 bases and V 4 bases, and 5 bases lay outside the gene matches. The CDR3 spans 14 residues. The CDR3 sequence is CASSPGLSAYEQYF. CDR3 in DNA: TGTGCCAGCAGCCCGGGACTATCAGCCTACGAGCAGTACTTC.

This clonotype showed up many times. The J gene is TRBJ2-3, the V gene TRBV7-9; D is unclear. V lost 4 bases, J lost 4 bases, and 12 bases lay in between. The CDR3 is 14 amino acids. Germline CDR1 is SEHNR and CDR2 is FQNEAQ (reference sequence). The CDR3 sequence: CASSSPTSPDTQYF. DNA of the CDR3: TGTGCCAGCAGCTCTCCGACCAGTCCAGATACGCAGTATTTT.

The chain joins TRBV11-2 to TRBJ2-5; the D call may be TRBD1 or TRBD2 (5 bases each). Germline V CDR1 and CDR2: SGHAT, FQNNGV. V lost 1 base and J 5 bases, leaving 20 bases between the germline ends. The CDR3 is made up of 17 amino acids. The CDR3 DNA reads as TGTGCCAGCAGCTTAGCTCCGGGGCACAACCCGGGCGAGACCCAGTACTTC. Protein sequence: CASSLAPGHNPGETQYF.

In its sample, this clonotype was seen a few times. The chain joins TRBV3-1 to TRBJ2-1; the match to TRBD2 covers 10 bases. Germline CDR1 and CDR2: LGHDT and YNNKEL (reference sequence). The V segment lost 4 bases and the J segment 8 bases; nucleotides outside the gene matches: 11. The CDR3 extends over 16 amino acids. DNA of the CDR3: TGTGCCAGCAGCCCCACTTCTAGCGGGAGTCTGGATGAGCAGTTCTTC. Its translation is CASSPTSSGSLDEQFF.

About this clonotype: Given a much more abundant clone one base away, this may be a read error. V usage is TRBV2 and J usage is TRBJ1-1; D is uncertain. The CDR3 length is 15 residues. CDR1 SNHLY and CDR2 FYNNEI come from the germline V gene. CDR3 sequence reads: CASSEDGRRNTKAFF. CDR3 sequence (DNA): TGTGCCAGCAGTGAGGATGGCAGGAGAAACACTAAAGCTTTCTTT.

This clonotype was seen only a few times. V usage is TRBV7-9 and J usage is TRBJ2-7; D unresolved. The CDR3 runs to 13 residues. V lost 5 bases to trimming and J lost 9 bases, with 17 bases between them. The germline gives CDR1 SEHNR, CDR2 FQNEAQ (reference sequence). DNA for the CDR3: TGTGCCAGCAGCGACCTCGGTCCTAATCTGCAGTACTTC. As protein: CASSDLGPNLQYF.

This sequence joins TRBV2 and TRBJ2-5; D is possibly TRBD1 or TRBD2 (5 bases each). Trimming took off 3 bases at V and 5 bases at J, with 19 bases between the two ends. The germline gives CDR1 SNHLY, CDR2 FYNNEI. There are 16 residues in the CDR3. The CDR3 DNA reads as TGTGCCAGCAGTGACGGGACGTATGAGGATGGGGAGACCCAGTACTTC. Translation gives CASSDGTYEDGETQYF.

At least ten counts were recorded for this clonotype. The chain recombines TRBV7-9 with TRBJ2-3; D not certain. This CDR3 has 15 residues. V lost 4 bases, J lost 4 bases, and 15 bases lay in between. Per the germline V gene, CDR1 is SEHNR and CDR2 is FQNEAQ (reference sequence). The CDR3 reads CASSSFGLGPDTQYF. The CDR3 nucleotides read TGTGCCAGCAGCTCGTTCGGGCTAGGCCCAGATACGCAGTATTTT.